Following are 32 T cell receptor beta chains from one sample sequenced in a study of blood T cells in healthy people across ages. Then a second PCR, running about 6 to 12 cycles, was carried out with a sample-barcoded 5' primer and a J-beta primer mix. TCRdb reanalysed the 5' RACE reads using MiXCR and keeps one entry per CDR3 protein. The data show more than 450,000 distinct CDR3 sequences, with over 25% seen just once and approximately 3.3% held by the top ten. These data were likewise used in another study, on T cells of mothers and their children.

What was sequenced was blood. The receptors here all came from a boy younger than 10 in good health.

The V gene is TRBV2, the J gene TRBJ2-1; D possibly uses TRBD1 or TRBD2 (5 bases each). Near its end, the DNA agrees better with TRBJ2-5, so the J call may be wrong. The CDR3 is made up of 14 amino acids. CDR1 SNHLY and CDR2 FYNNEI come from the germline V gene. In DNA, the CDR3 is TGTGCCAGCAGTCCCAGTGGGGGAGAGAAGACCCAGTACTTC. It translates to CASSPSGGEKTQYF.

The chain joins TRBV6-5 to TRBJ1-2; no clear D. The germline V gene has CDR1 MNHEY and CDR2 SVGAGI. V was trimmed by 4 bases and J by 6 bases, leaving 12 bases between them. The length of the CDR3 is 13 residues. The CDR3 sequence: CASSFTRVDGYTF. The CDR3 region has the DNA TGTGCCAGCAGTTTTACGAGGGTAGATGGCTACACCTTC.

The rearrangement joins TRBV4-3 to TRBJ1-4; TRBD1 is a possible D gene (5 bases). In germline, CDR1 is LGHNA, CDR2 YSLEER. Trimming pared 2 bases from V and 5 bases from J, leaving 15 bases between. The CDR3 runs to 16 residues. CDR3 in DNA: TGCGCCAGCAGCCAAAGGGGAATATGGCGCAATGAAAAACTGTTTTTT. Translation gives CASSQRGIWRNEKLFF.

Written as DNA, the CDR3 is TGTGCCAGTTATCTGGAAAAACTGTTTTTT. This codes for CASYLEKLFF. The rearrangement links TRBV2 to TRBJ1-4; D remains ambiguous. The V gene lost 9 bases and the J gene lost 8 bases, with 7 bases spanning the gap. Germline V CDR1 and CDR2: SNHLY, FYNNEI. The CDR3 sequence is 10 residues long.

This rearrangement joins TRBV5-5 to TRBJ2-7, with D perhaps matching TRBD1 or TRBD2 (6 bases each). This CDR3 is 15 amino acids long. Germline CDR1 and CDR2: SGHKS and YYEKEE (reference sequence). The germline V and J ends were trimmed by 4 bases and 5 bases, with 19 bases remaining between them. The DNA of the CDR3 is TGTGCCAGCAGCACCGGGACCCAAAGGGGGGACGAGCAGTACTTC. Translation gives CASSTGTQRGDEQYF.

There are a few counts of this clonotype. J is TRBJ1-1 and V is TRBV5-1; no definite D call. Trimming pared 5 bases from V and 6 bases from J, leaving 17 bases between. In germline, CDR1 is SGHRS, CDR2 YFSETQ. The CDR3 consists of 14 residues. The CDR3, as DNA: TGCGCCAGCAGACCTAATCTTGGTAGGGCTGAAGCTTTCTTT. Protein product: CASRPNLGRAEAFF.

This sequence joins TRBV7-9 and TRBJ2-2, with D possibly being TRBD1 (6 bases). Looked up from germline, CDR1 is SEHNR and CDR2 is FQNEAQ (reference sequence). The CDR3 sequence is 14 residues long. The ends were cut back, 1 base at V and 6 bases at J, with 9 bases in the middle. The CDR3 sequence: CASSLDGTSGELFF. CDR3 in DNA: TGTGCCAGCAGCTTAGACGGGACATCCGGGGAGCTGTTTTTT.

J is TRBJ2-5 and V is TRBV20-1; TRBD1 agrees at 8 bases. The DNA end is more similar to TRBJ2-7, so the J call may be wrong. Germline V lookup: CDR1 DFQATT, CDR2 SNEGSKA (reference sequence). This CDR3 is built from 13 residues. Here the CDR3 reads CSAQDRDSYEQYF. CDR3 nucleotides: TGCAGTGCTCAGGACAGGGACTCCTACGAGCAGTACTTC.

This clonotype was observed a few times. This chain links TRBV3-1 with TRBJ2-5, with TRBD1 identical over 10 bases. The CDR3 covers 13 residues. CDR1 is LGHDT, CDR2 YNNKEL, per germline (reference sequence). After removal of 0 bases from V and 13 bases from J, the junction contained 5 bases not matched to a gene. The CDR3 reads CASSQDGQGERYF. Here the CDR3 DNA reads TGTGCCAGCAGCCAAGACGGACAGGGGGAAAGGTACTTC.

Only a few counts were recorded for this clonotype. This chain links TRBV5-6 with TRBJ1-2, with D possibly matching TRBD1 (6 bases). CDR3 size: 15 residues. Germline V lookup: CDR1 SGHDT, CDR2 YYEEEE. V was trimmed by 1 base and J by 8 bases, leaving 18 bases between them. CDR3 nucleotide sequence: TGTGCCAGCAGCTTGCCCGAGAGGGGGTTCCGGGGCTACACCTTC. This codes for CASSLPERGFRGYTF.

A few counts support this clonotype. This chain uses TRBV10-3 with TRBJ2-5; 9 bases agree with TRBD2. The better agreement between TRBJ2-1 and the DNA end casts doubt on the J call. The CDR3 is 13 residues long. Germline CDR1 reads ENHRY; CDR2 reads SYGVKD. The CDR3 region has the DNA TGTGCCAGTAGCGGGGGCGACGACAATGAGCAGTTCTTC. Its protein product is CASSGGDDNEQFF.

This clonotype was counted between two and nine times. The DNA for the CDR3 is TGTGCCAGCAGCAAAGGGGGGTTCTACAGGGTACGGGGCTACACCTTC. Translated: CASSKGGFYRVRGYTF. This chain joins TRBV21-1 and TRBJ1-2; the DNA was not compared with TRBD1, the D call given in the table. TRBV21-1 is designated a pseudogene. This CDR3 has 16 residues.

The chain employs TRBV7-9 and TRBJ2-1, with D possibly TRBD1 on 6 matching bases. Trimming took off 5 bases at V and 1 base at J, with 21 bases between the two ends. The CDR3 is 18 amino acids. Germline values: CDR1 SEHNR, CDR2 FQNEAQ (reference sequence). As DNA, the CDR3 is TGTGCCAGCAGCCCTAGGCTATTATGGACAGAATCCTACAATGAGCAGTTCTTC. Protein: CASSPRLLWTESYNEQFF. Looking up the rest from reference TRBV7-9 and TRBJ2-1 gives the full variable domain: DTGVSQNPRHKITKRGQNVTFRCDPISEHNRLYWYRQTLGQGPEFLTYFQNEAQLEKSRLLSDRFSAERPKGSFSTLEIQRTEQGDSAMYLCASSPRLLWTESYNEQFFGPGTRLTVL.

The table lists this clonotype with a few counts. The rearrangement joins TRBV11-2 to TRBJ1-1; D remains unclear. The CDR3 contains 13 residues. Germline CDR1 reads SGHAT; CDR2 reads FQNNGV. V was cut by 3 bases and J by 3 bases, with 8 bases left in between. The CDR3 sequence is CASSFTADTEAFF. The CDR3 DNA is TGTGCCAGCAGCTTCACCGCCGACACTGAAGCTTTCTTT.

This clonotype was counted a few times. The chain couples TRBV20-1 to TRBJ2-2; no firm D call. CDR3 length equals 11 residues. CDR1 DFQATT and CDR2 SNEGSKA come from the germline V gene (reference sequence). V was shortened by 6 bases and J by 4 bases, with 6 bases between the two germline ends. CDR3 sequence: CSALVTGELFF. CDR3 sequence (DNA): TGCAGTGCCCTAGTCACCGGGGAGCTGTTTTTT.

The rearrangement links TRBV7-3 to TRBJ2-3; TRBD2 aligns across 13 bases. This CDR3 region has 19 residues. Germline V CDR1 and CDR2: SGHTA, FQGTGA. Trimming removed 5 bases from V and 3 bases from J; junction bases left unmatched: 14. The CDR3 protein is CASSQGGTSGTILTDTQYF. CDR3 in DNA: TGTGCCAGCAGCCAAGGGGGGACTAGCGGGACGATACTTACAGATACGCAGTATTTT.

The chain links TRBV12-3 or TRBV12-4 to TRBJ2-7, with TRBD2 identical over 11 bases. The CDR3 length is 15 residues. V shed 4 bases and J 1 base; nucleotides not matched to a gene: 3. The CDR3 protein is CASSYGTSGSYEQYF. CDR3 nucleotides: TGTGCCAGCAGTTATGGGACTAGCGGATCCTACGAGCAGTACTTC.

This clonotype occurred many times. The genes are TRBV5-5 and TRBJ2-5; the D gene is possibly TRBD2 (7 bases). V was cut by 1 base and J by 4 bases, with 14 bases left in between. The CDR3 extends over 15 amino acids. The germline V gene encodes CDR1 SGHKS and CDR2 YYEKEE (reference sequence). The CDR3 DNA sequence: TGTGCCAGCAGCTTGAGTGGGGGGGCCGGAGAGACCCAGTACTTC. This codes for CASSLSGGAGETQYF.

A few counts support this clonotype. This chain links TRBV15 with TRBJ2-3; 7 positions match TRBD2. V dropped 4 bases and J dropped 4; count of bases not matched to a gene: 8. Germline V gene sequence: CDR1 LNHNV, CDR2 YYDKDF (reference sequence). There are 15 residues in the CDR3. As DNA, the CDR3 is TGTGCCACCAGCACCTGGGGCGGGAGAGCAGATACGCAGTATTTT. This encodes CATSTWGGRADTQYF.

The chain uses TRBV9 and TRBJ1-2, with D possibly being TRBD1 (6 bases). The germline V gene encodes CDR1 SGDLS and CDR2 YYNGEE. V was cut by 3 bases and J by 4 bases, with 16 bases left in between. The CDR3 spans 15 residues. This CDR3 is CASSGRNRESYGYTF. CDR3 nucleotides: TGTGCCAGCAGCGGCCGCAACAGGGAAAGCTATGGCTACACCTTC. Together with reference TRBV9 and TRBJ1-2, the CDR3 gives the full variable domain: DSGVTQTPKHLITATGQRVTLRCSPRSGDLSVYWYQQSLDQGLQFLIQYYNGEERAKGNILERFSAQQFPDLHSELNLSSLELGDSALYFCASSGRNRESYGYTFGSGTRLTVV.

The rearrangement links TRBV2 to TRBJ1-2; TRBD1 matches 7 bases. The V and J ends lost 8 bases and 5 bases, in that order; junction bases with no gene match: 8. Germline CDR1 SNHLY, CDR2 FYNNEI. The CDR3 sequence is 13 residues long. The chain's CDR3 is CASVMAGGYGYTF. The CDR3 DNA is TGTGCCAGCGTGATGGCAGGGGGATATGGCTACACCTTC.

The rearrangement joins TRBV2 to TRBJ2-3; 9 bases map to TRBD2. The germline V gene has CDR1 SNHLY and CDR2 FYNNEI. The trim removed 6 bases at V and 1 base at J, leaving 2 bases unmatched. The CDR3 contains 14 residues. CDR3 sequence: CASSGLARTDTQYF. The CDR3 DNA is TGTGCCAGCAGCGGACTAGCGCGCACAGATACGCAGTATTTT.

This clonotype was observed a few times. This chain connects TRBV9 to TRBJ2-5; 7 nucleotides line up with TRBD1. The CDR3 covers 13 residues. Per germline, CDR1 SGDLS and CDR2 YYNGEE. Trimming removed 0 bases from V and 7 bases from J; junction bases left unmatched: 3. CDR3 amino acids: CASSVEGAGTQYF. The DNA of the CDR3 is TGTGCCAGCAGCGTAGAGGGGGCTGGGACCCAGTACTTC.

This clonotype has only a few counts. The rearrangement uses TRBV30 and TRBJ1-5; D might be TRBD1 (6 bases). The CDR3 runs 13 residues. CDR1 GTSNPN and CDR2 SVGIG come from the germline V gene (reference sequence). V dropped 1 base and J dropped 6 bases, with 10 bases sitting between them. The CDR3 reads CAWSGTESQPQHF. In DNA, the CDR3 is TGTGCCTGGAGTGGGACAGAGTCTCAGCCCCAGCATTTT. Complete variable domain (other parts from reference TRBV30 and TRBJ1-5): SQTIHQWPATLVQPVGSPLSLECTVEGTSNPNLYWYRQAAGRGLQLLFYSVGIGQISSEVPQNLSASRPQDRQFILSSKKLLLSDSGFYLCAWSGTESQPQHFGDGTRLSIL.

The chain has TRBV10-3 and TRBJ2-1; D call uncertain. This CDR3 is built from 15 residues. Trimming removed 4 bases from V and 6 bases from J, with 16 bases in between. CDR1 and CDR2 (germline): ENHRY, SYGVKD. The CDR3 here is CAISGTPVSLNEQFF. The CDR3 nucleotides are TGTGCCATCAGTGGAACACCGGTGTCGCTCAATGAGCAGTTCTTC.

This clonotype was picked up a small number of times. The chain employs TRBV29-1 and TRBJ1-2; D gene unclear. The CDR3 runs to 13 residues. The V gene's germline CDR1 is SQVTM and CDR2 ANQGSEA. Deletions cut 1 base from V and 0 bases from J, with 6 bases between. The CDR3 sequence is CSVEGGTNYGYTF. DNA of the CDR3: TGCAGCGTTGAAGGAGGGACTAACTATGGCTACACCTTC.

The rearrangement joins TRBV29-1 to TRBJ1-3; TRBD1 aligns across 9 bases. Losses at the gene ends were 6 bases for V and 6 bases for J; bases not matched to a gene: 6. The germline gives CDR1 SQVTM, CDR2 ANQGSEA. The CDR3 length is 13 residues. Here the CDR3 DNA reads TGCAGCGTGGAGGGGACAGGGAAAAACACCATATATTTT. This translates into CSVEGTGKNTIYF.

Concerning this clonotype itself: Sequence at one end of the junction differs from germline and may be a read error. This chain connects TRBV20-1 to TRBJ1-5, with 7 bases that match TRBD1. CDR1 DFQATT and CDR2 SNEGSKA come from the germline V gene (reference sequence). This CDR3 spans 13 amino acids. As DNA, the CDR3 is TGCAGTGTATCAGAGGGGGCAAATCACCCCCAGCATTTT. Amino acid sequence: CSVSEGANHPQHF.

The rearrangement uses TRBV7-9 and TRBJ2-1, with 8 bases fitting TRBD2. The last part of the DNA fits TRBJ2-7 better; the J call may be wrong. The CDR3 is 13 amino acids. Per germline, CDR1 SEHNR and CDR2 FQNEAQ (reference sequence). CDR3 bases: TGTGCCAGCAGCGGACTAGCAGCCTACGAGCAGTACTTC. This translates into CASSGLAAYEQYF.

Only a few counts were recorded for this clonotype. V gene TRBV5-1 combines with J gene TRBJ2-1, with TRBD1 identical over 8 bases. V shed 1 base, J shed 8 bases, and the junction held 5 bases outside the gene matches. This CDR3 region has 14 residues. The germline gives CDR1 SGHRS, CDR2 YFSETQ. CDR3 in amino acids: CASSLSRGLYEQFF. The CDR3 region has the DNA TGCGCCAGCAGCTTGAGCAGGGGGCTCTATGAGCAGTTCTTC. Variable domain in full (rest from reference TRBV5-1 and TRBJ2-1): KAGVTQTPRYLIKTRGQQVTLSCSPISGHRSVSWYQQTPGQGLQFLFEYFSETQRNKGNFPGRFSGRQFSNSRSEMNVSTLELGDSALYLCASSLSRGLYEQFFGPGTRLTVL.

The gene calls are TRBV5-1 and TRBJ2-2; D remains unclear. The CDR3 runs 15 residues. The germline V and J ends were trimmed by 6 bases and 1 base, with 13 bases remaining between them. In germline, CDR1 is SGHRS, CDR2 YFSETQ. CDR3 DNA sequence: TGCGCCAGCAAAAGATTAACTGAGAACACCGGGGAGCTGTTTTTT. This gives the protein CASKRLTENTGELFF.

There are a few counts of this clonotype. This chain connects TRBV7-9 to TRBJ2-2; perhaps TRBD1 as D (5 bases). CDR3 length: 16 amino acids. Germline V CDR1 and CDR2: SEHNR, FQNEAQ (reference sequence). Trimming stripped 5 bases from V and 0 bases from J, with 13 bases between. The CDR3 nucleotides are TGTGCCAGCAGCCCACCAGGGTTAGCGAACACCGGGGAGCTGTTTTTT. Its protein product is CASSPPGLANTGELFF.